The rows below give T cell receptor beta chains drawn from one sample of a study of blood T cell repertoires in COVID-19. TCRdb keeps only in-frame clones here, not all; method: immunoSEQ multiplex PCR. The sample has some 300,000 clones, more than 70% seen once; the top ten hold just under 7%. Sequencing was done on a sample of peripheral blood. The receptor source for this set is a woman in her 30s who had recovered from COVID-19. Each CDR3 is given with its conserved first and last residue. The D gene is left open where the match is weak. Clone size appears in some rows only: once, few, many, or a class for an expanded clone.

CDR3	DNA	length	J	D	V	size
CASRRDRANSPLHF	TGTGCCAGCAGGAGGGACAGGGCTAATTCACCCCTCCACTTT	14	TRBJ1-6	TRBD1	TRBV6-5	NA
CASSQDFRDSHGYTF	TGTGCCAGCAGCCAAGACTTCAGGGATAGTCATGGCTACACCTTC	15	TRBJ1-2	NA	TRBV3-1/TRBV3-2	NA
CASSPGQGGVQRGYTF	TGTGCCAGCAGCCCCGGACAGGGTGGCGTTCAGCGTGGCTACACCTTC	16	TRBJ1-2	TRBD1	TRBV5-4	few
CASSLDTSYNEQFF	TGTGCCAGTAGTCTGGACACATCCTACAATGAGCAGTTCTTC	14	TRBJ2-1	NA	TRBV19	NA
CASSLRANSLGNQPQHF	TGTGCCAGCAGCTTAAGAGCCAACAGTCTTGGCAATCAGCCCCAGCATTTT	17	TRBJ1-5	NA	TRBV7-2	NA
CASSLAVTDTQYF	TGTGCCAGCAGCCTAGCGGTCACAGATACGCAGTATTTT	13	TRBJ2-3	TRBD2	TRBV6-4	NA
CASRRTGDTEAFF	TGTGCCAGCAGGAGGACAGGGGACACTGAAGCTTTCTTT	13	TRBJ1-1	TRBD1	TRBV25-1	once
CASAGLVGEKLFF	TGTGCCAGCGCAGGTCTCGTGGGTGAAAAACTGTTTTTT	13	TRBJ1-4	NA	TRBV12-3/TRBV12-4	NA
CAWSVQGPMNTEAFF	TGTGCCTGGAGTGTACAGGGACCCATGAACACTGAAGCTTTCTTT	15	TRBJ1-1	NA	TRBV30	NA
CASSQNVAGAFF	TGTGCCAGCAGCCAAAACGTTGCCGGGGCTTTCTTT	12	TRBJ1-1	NA	TRBV7-9	NA
CASPPGVGNPLAETQYF	TGTGCCAGTCCGCCTGGAGTCGGGAACCCACTAGCGGAGACCCAGTACTTC	17	TRBJ2-5	TRBD2	TRBV28	NA
CASSWDRAGEQYF	TGTGCCAGCAGCTGGGACAGGGCGGGGGAGCAGTACTTC	13	TRBJ2-7	TRBD1	TRBV12-3/TRBV12-4	NA
CAWSLTGYGEKLFF	TGTGCCTGGAGCCTGACAGGGTATGGTGAAAAACTGTTTTTT	14	TRBJ1-4	TRBD1	TRBV30	NA
CATSRWPGGNQPQHF	TGTGCCACCAGCAGATGGCCAGGGGGAAATCAGCCCCAGCATTTT	15	TRBJ1-5	TRBD1	TRBV15	once
CAWAGSRAFF	TGTGCCTGGGCAGGGTCACGGGCTTTCTTT	10	TRBJ1-1	NA	TRBV30	NA
CASSPGVLAKNIQYF	TGTGCCAGCAGCCCAGGGGTCTTAGCCAAAAACATTCAGTACTTC	15	TRBJ2-4	NA	TRBV11-1	NA
CASSPRQAGEKLFF	TGTGCCAGCAGCCCCCGACAGGCTGGTGAAAAACTGTTTTTT	14	TRBJ1-4	NA	TRBV7-9	NA
CSAGGDSYYTF	TGCAGCGCCGGAGGGGACAGCTACTACACCTTC	11	TRBJ1-2	TRBD1	TRBV29-1	NA
CASSTGPREAGELFF	TGCGCCAGCAGCACCGGACCCAGGGAAGCCGGGGAGCTGTTTTTT	15	TRBJ2-2	NA	TRBV5-1	NA
CASSLVGQGSTGELFF	TGTGCCAGCAGCTTAGTCGGGCAGGGGAGCACCGGGGAGCTGTTTTTT	16	TRBJ2-2	NA	TRBV7-7	NA
CASSRLAGAQTGELFF	TGTGCCAGCAGTCGTCTAGCGGGGGCCCAGACCGGGGAGCTGTTTTTT	16	TRBJ2-2	TRBD2	TRBV5-5	once
CASSRTGGDSPLHF	TGTGCCAGCAGTCGGACAGGGGGGGACTCACCCCTCCACTTT	14	TRBJ1-6	TRBD1	TRBV27	few
CASSLSQGVKSPLHF	TGTGCCAGCAGTTTATCACAGGGAGTGAAGTCACCCCTCCACTTT	15	TRBJ1-6	NA	TRBV27	NA
CAINEDRTNTGELFF	TGTGCCATAAATGAAGACAGGACTAACACCGGGGAGCTGTTTTTT	15	TRBJ2-2	NA	TRBV10-3	NA
CASSEYAGGTEAFF	TGTGCCAGCAGTGAATATGCAGGGGGCACTGAAGCTTTCTTT	14	TRBJ1-1	TRBD1	TRBV25-1	NA
CASSLGEGNTIYF	TGTGCCAGCAGCTTAGGCGAGGGAAACACCATATATTTT	13	TRBJ1-3	NA	TRBV7-9	NA
CASSPGTGGETYEQYF	TGTGCCAGCAGCCCCGGGACAGGGGGTGAAACCTACGAGCAGTACTTC	16	TRBJ2-7	TRBD1	TRBV13	NA
CASSQSGQNEQYF	TGCGCCAGCAGCCAGTCTGGACAGAACGAGCAGTACTTC	13	TRBJ2-7	NA	TRBV4-1	once
CASSQGPFYEQYF	TGTGCCAGCAGCCAGGGCCCGTTCTACGAGCAGTACTTC	13	TRBJ2-7	NA	TRBV28	NA
CASSQETGGSEQFF	TGCGCCAGCAGCCAAGAAACAGGGGGATCTGAGCAGTTCTTC	14	TRBJ2-1	TRBD1	TRBV4-3	NA
CASSLRRGGNTDTQYF	TGTGCCAGCAGCCTTCGGCGGGGGGGTAACACAGATACGCAGTATTTT	16	TRBJ2-3	TRBD2	TRBV9	NA
CASSEIRGMNTEAFF	TGTGCCAGCAGCGAGATCAGGGGAATGAACACTGAAGCTTTCTTT	15	TRBJ1-1	NA	TRBV7-9	NA
CASSFPPGGSSGANVLTF	TGTGCCAGCAGTTTCCCCCCAGGGGGCAGCTCTGGGGCCAACGTCCTGACTTTC	18	TRBJ2-6	TRBD1	TRBV28	NA
CASSQNFYEQYF	TGTGCCAGCAGCCAAAACTTCTACGAGCAGTACTTC	12	TRBJ2-7	NA	TRBV3-1/TRBV3-2	NA
CASSLAGGLNEQFF	TGTGCCAGCAGTCTAGCGGGGGGACTCAATGAGCAGTTCTTC	14	TRBJ2-1	TRBD2	TRBV5-8	NA
CASSPTGTSGYNEQFF	TGTGCCAGCAGCCCCACTGGGACTAGCGGATACAATGAGCAGTTCTTC	16	TRBJ2-1	TRBD2	TRBV5-6	NA
CASSELDYGYTF	TGTGCCAGTAGTGAGTTGGACTATGGCTACACCTTC	12	TRBJ1-2	NA	TRBV19	NA
CASSLGGTRADTQYF	TGTGCCAGCAGCTTGGGCGGGACCAGAGCAGATACGCAGTATTTT	15	TRBJ2-3	NA	TRBV7-2	NA
CASSQHRVDNQPQHF	TGTGCCAGCAGTCAGCACAGGGTAGACAATCAGCCCCAGCATTTT	15	TRBJ1-5	NA	TRBV28	once
CASSQGDREGYGYTF	TGTGCCAGCAGCCAAGGGGACAGGGAGGGCTATGGCTACACCTTC	15	TRBJ1-2	TRBD1	TRBV3-1/TRBV3-2	NA
CASSYPYDREDTEAFF	TGTGCCAGCAGTTACCCCTACGACAGGGAGGACACTGAAGCTTTCTTT	16	TRBJ1-1	TRBD1	TRBV6-2/TRBV6-3	NA
CASMDRSLAYEQYF	TGTGCCAGCATGGACAGGAGCCTTGCCTACGAGCAGTACTTC	14	TRBJ2-7	TRBD1	TRBV6-5	NA
CASSSDRDQPQHF	TGTGCCAGCAGCTCAGACAGGGATCAGCCCCAGCATTTT	13	TRBJ1-5	TRBD1	TRBV11-2	NA
CASSRGQGKSEQYF	TGCGCCAGCAGCCGGGGACAGGGTAAGAGCGAGCAGTACTTC	14	TRBJ2-7	TRBD1	TRBV5-1	once
CASSVNRESTEAFF	TGCGCCAGCAGCGTAAACAGGGAGAGCACTGAAGCTTTCTTT	14	TRBJ1-1	NA	TRBV5-1	NA
CASSFGATYEQYF	TGTGCCAGCAGCTTTGGGGCCACCTACGAGCAGTACTTC	13	TRBJ2-7	NA	TRBV5-6	NA
CATSRDLVMSQGFYGYTF	TGTGCCACCAGCAGAGATCTGGTAATGAGTCAGGGGTTCTATGGCTACACCTTC	18	TRBJ1-2	NA	TRBV15	NA
CATSREPTRGTGNTIYF	TGTGCCACCAGCAGAGAACCTACAAGGGGCACTGGAAACACCATATATTTT	17	TRBJ1-3	NA	TRBV15	NA
CASTLTGKDTEAFF	TGTGCCAGCACCCTGACAGGGAAGGACACTGAAGCTTTCTTT	14	TRBJ1-1	TRBD1	TRBV27	NA
CASSRGATNEKLFF	TGCGCCAGCAGCAGGGGTGCAACTAATGAAAAACTGTTTTTT	14	TRBJ1-4	NA	TRBV5-1	NA
CASSLEPAGAYEQYF	TGCGCCAGCAGCTTGGAGCCAGCGGGGGCCTACGAGCAGTACTTC	15	TRBJ2-7	TRBD2	TRBV5-1	NA